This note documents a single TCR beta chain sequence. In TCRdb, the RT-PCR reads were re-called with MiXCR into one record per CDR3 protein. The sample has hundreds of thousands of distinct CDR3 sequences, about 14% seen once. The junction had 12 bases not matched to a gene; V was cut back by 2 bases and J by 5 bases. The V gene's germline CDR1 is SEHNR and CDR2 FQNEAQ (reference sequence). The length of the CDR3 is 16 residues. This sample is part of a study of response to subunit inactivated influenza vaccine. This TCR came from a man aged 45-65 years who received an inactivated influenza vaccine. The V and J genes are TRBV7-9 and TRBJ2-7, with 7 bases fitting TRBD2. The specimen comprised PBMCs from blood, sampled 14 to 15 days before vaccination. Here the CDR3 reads CASSLPRGGISHEQYF. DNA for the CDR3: TGTGCCAGCAGCTTACCCCGCGGGGGAATCTCTCACGAGCAGTACTTC.